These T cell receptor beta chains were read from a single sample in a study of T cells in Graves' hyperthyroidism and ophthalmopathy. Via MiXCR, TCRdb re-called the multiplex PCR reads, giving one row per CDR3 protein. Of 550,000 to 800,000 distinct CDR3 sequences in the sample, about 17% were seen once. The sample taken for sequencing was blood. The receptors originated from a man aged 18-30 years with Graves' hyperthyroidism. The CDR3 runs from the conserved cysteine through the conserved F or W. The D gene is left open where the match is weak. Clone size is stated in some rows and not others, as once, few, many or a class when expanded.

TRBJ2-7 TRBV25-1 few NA TGTGCCAGCAGTGAATTACGAGGTTACGAGCAGTACTTC CASSELRGYEQYF
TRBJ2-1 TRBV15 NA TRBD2 TGTGCCACCAGCAGAGATTCGTGGCTAGCGGGCGCCCCACGGGAGCAGTTCTTC CATSRDSWLAGAPREQFF
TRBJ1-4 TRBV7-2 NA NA TGTGCCAGCAGCCTAAAGGGGCGGTCTAATGAAAAACTGTTTTTT CASSLKGRSNEKLFF
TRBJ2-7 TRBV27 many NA TGTGCCAGCAGTAAGAGGGGACCCTCCTACGAGCAGTACTTC CASSKRGPSYEQYF
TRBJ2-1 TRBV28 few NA TGTGCCAGCTTAGAAGGGGGGGAGGGGAATGAGCAGTTCTTC CASLEGGEGNEQFF
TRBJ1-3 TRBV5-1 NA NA TGCGCCAGCAGCTTGGAGGCTGGAAACACCATATATTTT CASSLEAGNTIYF
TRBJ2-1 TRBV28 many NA TGTGCCAGCAGCCTACCGCCGGGACTCTACAATGAGCAGTTCTTC CASSLPPGLYNEQFF
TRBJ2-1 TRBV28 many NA TGTGCCAGCACCAGACGATACAATGAGCAGTTCTTC CASTRRYNEQFF
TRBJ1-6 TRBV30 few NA TGTGCCTGGAGTGTACTTGGGAAAGCACCCCTCCACTTT CAWSVLGKAPLHF
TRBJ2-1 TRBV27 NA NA TGTGCCAGCAGTTTTGGGGTTGAGCAGTTCTTC CASSFGVEQFF
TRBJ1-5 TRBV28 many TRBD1 TGTGCCAGCAGTCCGGGACAGGGGGGTCAGCCCCAGCATTTT CASSPGQGGQPQHF
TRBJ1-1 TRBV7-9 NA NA TGTGCCAGCAGCTTTCCCCTAGGAGGGGGTGAAGCTTTCTTT CASSFPLGGGEAFF
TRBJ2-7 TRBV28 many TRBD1 TGTGCCAGCAGACAAGACAGGGCGTACTACGAGCAGTACTTC CASRQDRAYYEQYF
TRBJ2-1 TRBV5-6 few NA TGTGCCAGCAGCTCGGGTCCCTCCTACAATGAGCAGTTCTTC CASSSGPSYNEQFF
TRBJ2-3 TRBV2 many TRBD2 TGTGCCAGCACCACTAGCGGGAGGGCCACAGATACGCAGTATTTT CASTTSGRATDTQYF
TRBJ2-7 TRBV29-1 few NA TGCAGCGTTGAAGGACAAGCCTACGAGCAGTACTTC CSVEGQAYEQYF
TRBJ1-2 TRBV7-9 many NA TGTGCCAGCAGTTCCCCTGAGGGGGAGTATGGCTACACCTTC CASSSPEGEYGYTF
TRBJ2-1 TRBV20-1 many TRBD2 TGCAGTGCTAGATTAGCGGGTTCCTACAATGAGCAGTTCTTC CSARLAGSYNEQFF
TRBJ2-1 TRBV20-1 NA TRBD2 TGCAGTGCTAAACTAGCGGGATCTTACAATGAGCAGTTCTTC CSAKLAGSYNEQFF
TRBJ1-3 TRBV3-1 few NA TGTGCCAGCGGGGGGCAGTTCCCCTCTGGAAACACCATATATTTT CASGGQFPSGNTIYF
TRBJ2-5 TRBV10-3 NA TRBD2 TGTGCCACGAGCGGGACTAGCGGGAGTCAAGAGACCCAGTACTTC CATSGTSGSQETQYF
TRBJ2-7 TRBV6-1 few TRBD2 TGTGCCAGCAGTGTCAGGGAGGGCTACGAGCAGTACTTC CASSVREGYEQYF
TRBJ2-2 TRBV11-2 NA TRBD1 TGTGCCAGCAGCTTAGATCCCGGACAGGGGGACGGCGGGGAGCTGTTTTTT CASSLDPGQGDGGELFF
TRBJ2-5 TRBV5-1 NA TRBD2 TGCGCCAGCAGCTTGGTTCTAGCGGGATTTGGAGAGACCCAGTACTTC CASSLVLAGFGETQYF
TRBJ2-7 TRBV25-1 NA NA TGTGCCACAGGGGTGGCCTACGAGCAGTACTTC CATGVAYEQYF
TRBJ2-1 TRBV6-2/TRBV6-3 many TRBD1 TGTGCCAGCAGTTGGGTAATCGGACAGGGGGAGAATGAGCAGTTCTTC CASSWVIGQGENEQFF
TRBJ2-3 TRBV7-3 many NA TGTGCCAGCAGCGGCGGTGGGGGCGGGAGAGCAGATACGCAGTATTTT CASSGGGGGRADTQYF
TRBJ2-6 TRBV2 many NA TGTGCCAGCAGTGGGTCCGGGTCCATTTCTGGGGCCAACGTCCTGACTTTC CASSGSGSISGANVLTF
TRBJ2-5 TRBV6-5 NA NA TGTGCCAGCAGTTACTCCGGTCCACGGGATGGGGAGACCCAGTACTTC CASSYSGPRDGETQYF
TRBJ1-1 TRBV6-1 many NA TGTGCCAGCACCTCCGGAGGTTTAGGTGAAGCTTTCTTT CASTSGGLGEAFF
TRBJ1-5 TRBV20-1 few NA TGCAGTGCTTCACAGTTGAGGAGCAATCAGCCCCAGCATTTT CSASQLRSNQPQHF
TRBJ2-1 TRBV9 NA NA TGTGCCAGCAGCCCCCTGACCGACAATGAGCGGTTCTTC CASSPLTDNERFF
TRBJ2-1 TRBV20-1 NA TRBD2 TGCAGTGTATCTAGCGGGATCGCCAATGAGCAGTTCTTC CSVSSGIANEQFF
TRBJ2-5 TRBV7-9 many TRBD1 TGTGCCAGCAGACCAGGGGTCCGGGACAGGGGGCCCTATGACGAGACCCAGTACTTC CASRPGVRDRGPYDETQYF
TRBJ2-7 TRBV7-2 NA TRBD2 TGTGCCAGCAGCTTAGGGGGACTAGCGGGAACCTACGAGCAGTACTTC CASSLGGLAGTYEQYF
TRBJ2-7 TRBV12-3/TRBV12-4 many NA TGTGCCAGCAGCCAAAGCAGTGGCGAGCAGTACTTC CASSQSSGEQYF
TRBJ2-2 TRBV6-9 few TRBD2 TGTGCCAGCAGTTATTTGTGGACTAGCGGACGAAACACCGGGGAGCTGTTTTTT CASSYLWTSGRNTGELFF
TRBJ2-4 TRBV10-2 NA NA TGCGCCAGCAGTGAGGTTGTTGGCAGGGTAAACATTCAGTACTTC CASSEVVGRVNIQYF
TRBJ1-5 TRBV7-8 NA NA TGTGCCAGCAGTCGTCCTACCCGACGGGGGCGCGATCAGCCCCAGCATTTT CASSRPTRRGRDQPQHF
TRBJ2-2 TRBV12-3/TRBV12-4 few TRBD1 TGTGCCAGCAGGGGACAGGGTACCACCGGGGAGCTGTTTTTT CASRGQGTTGELFF
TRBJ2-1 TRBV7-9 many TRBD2 TGTGCCAGCAGCTTAGAACTAGCGGGAGGGCCTCAGGAGCAGTTCTTC CASSLELAGGPQEQFF
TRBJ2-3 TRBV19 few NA TGTGCCAGTAGTATTCAACGGGCGGGAAACACAGATACGCAGTATTTT CASSIQRAGNTDTQYF
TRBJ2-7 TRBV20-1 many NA TGCAGTGCACCGGGACTCGGTTACGAGCAGTACTTC CSAPGLGYEQYF
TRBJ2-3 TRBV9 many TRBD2 TGTGCCAGCAGCGTTAGCGGGAGTAAAGATACGCAGTATTTT CASSVSGSKDTQYF
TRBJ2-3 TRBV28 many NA TGTGCCAGCAGTTTAGGGGGACACCCGACAGATACGCAGTATTTT CASSLGGHPTDTQYF
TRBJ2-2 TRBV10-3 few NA TGTGCCATCAGTGCGCCGCCGGCGGGGCGGAGGACCGGGGAGCTGTTTTTT CAISAPPAGRRTGELFF
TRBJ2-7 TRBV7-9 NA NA TGTGCCAGCAGCCCCCCTATGGCAGGGAGGTCCTACGAGCAGTACTTC CASSPPMAGRSYEQYF
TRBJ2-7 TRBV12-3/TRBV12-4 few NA TGTGCCAGCACCCGGGACCTACCCTCCTACGAGCAGTACTTC CASTRDLPSYEQYF
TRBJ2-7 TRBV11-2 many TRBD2 TGTGCCAGCAGCTTAGACCCCGGGAGGTTCTACGAGCAGTACTTC CASSLDPGRFYEQYF
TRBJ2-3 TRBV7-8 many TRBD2 TGTGCCAGCAGCCGTGGACCGGGGGAGGGAACAGATACGCAGTATTTT CASSRGPGEGTDTQYF
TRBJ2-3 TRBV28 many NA TGTGCCAGCAGTTTACTGGCACCTCGAGCAGATACGCAGTATTTT CASSLLAPRADTQYF
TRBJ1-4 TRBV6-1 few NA TGTGCCAGCAGTGAAGTGGGAGCCCCTAATGAAAAACTGTTTTTT CASSEVGAPNEKLFF
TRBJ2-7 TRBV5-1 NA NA TGCGCCAGCAGCTTGGAAGTAGCATCTGTTGACGAGCAGTACTTC CASSLEVASVDEQYF
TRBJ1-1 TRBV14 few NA TGTGCCAGCAGCCAACACGGACAGTTTACTGAAGCTTTCTTT CASSQHGQFTEAFF
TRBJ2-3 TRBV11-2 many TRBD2 TGTGCCAGCAGCAGATTAGCGGGAGGGAGCACAGATACGCAGTATTTT CASSRLAGGSTDTQYF
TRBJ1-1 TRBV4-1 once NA TGCGCCGGCAGCCAAGAATCCTTGAACACTGAAGCCTTCTTT CAGSQESLNTEAFF
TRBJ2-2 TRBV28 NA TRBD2 TGTGCCAGCAGTTCCACTAGCGGGAGTGCCGCCAGGGAGCTGCTTTTT CASSSTSGSAARELLF
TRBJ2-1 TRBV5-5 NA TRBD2 TGTGCCACCGACAAGCGGGGCGATACTTACAATGAGCAGTTCTTC CATDKRGDTYNEQFF
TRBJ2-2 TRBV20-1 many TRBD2 TGCAGTGCTAGAGATCAAGGGCTAGCGGGAGGAGGCACCGGGGAGCTGTTTTTT CSARDQGLAGGGTGELFF
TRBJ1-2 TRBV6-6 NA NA TGTGCCAGCAGTTACGGGCTCCAAGCGAACTATGGCTACACCTTC CASSYGLQANYGYTF